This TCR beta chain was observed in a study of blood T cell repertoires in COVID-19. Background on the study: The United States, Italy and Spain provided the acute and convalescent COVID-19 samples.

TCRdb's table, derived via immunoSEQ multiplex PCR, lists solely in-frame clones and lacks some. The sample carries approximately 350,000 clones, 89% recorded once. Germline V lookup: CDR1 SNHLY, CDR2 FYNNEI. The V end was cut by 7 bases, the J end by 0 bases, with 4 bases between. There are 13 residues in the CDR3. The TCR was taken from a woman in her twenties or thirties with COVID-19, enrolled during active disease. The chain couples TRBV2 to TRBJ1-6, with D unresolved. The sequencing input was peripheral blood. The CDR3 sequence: CASTRSYNSPLHF. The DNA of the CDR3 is TGTGCCAGCACGCGCTCCTATAATTCACCCCTCCACTTT.